Listed below are T cell receptor beta chains from one sample, sequenced in a study of blood T cell repertoires in COVID-19. Profiled with immunoSEQ multiplex PCR; TCRdb holds only in-frame clones, not every one. There are about 180,000 clones in the sample; 88% occur only once, and 4% to 5% lies in the top ten. The sequencing sample was made of peripheral blood. Source of these receptors: a woman in her 30s with acute or convalescent COVID-19. CDR3s include the opening cysteine and the closing phenylalanine or tryptophan. Fields, in order: CDR3 DNA, CDR3 protein, V gene, J gene, D gene, clone size. A D gene is named only where the DNA matches it firmly. Clone size is shown for a subset of rows, as once, few, many or a class of expanded clone.

cdr3_nt: TGTGCCAGCAGTGGGAGCGAAAAACTGTTTTTT; cdr3_aa: CASSGSEKLFF; v_call: TRBV2; j_call: TRBJ1-4; d_call: .; clone_size: .
cdr3_nt: TGTGCCAGCAGTGCCACAGGGATGGGCGAGCAGTACTTC; cdr3_aa: CASSATGMGEQYF; v_call: TRBV6-6; j_call: TRBJ2-7; d_call: .; clone_size: .
cdr3_nt: TGCGCCAGCAGCTTGGCCCTCACCGGGGAGCTGTTTTTT; cdr3_aa: CASSLALTGELFF; v_call: TRBV5-1; j_call: TRBJ2-2; d_call: .; clone_size: .
cdr3_nt: TGTGCCAGCAGCCGAATATCCGGGACAGGGGGCGGTAGCTATGGCTACACCTTC; cdr3_aa: CASSRISGTGGGSYGYTF; v_call: TRBV28; j_call: TRBJ1-2; d_call: TRBD1; clone_size: .
cdr3_nt: TGTGCCAGCAGCCGGACTAGCGGGAGGGCCTACGAGCAGTACTTC; cdr3_aa: CASSRTSGRAYEQYF; v_call: TRBV5-5; j_call: TRBJ2-7; d_call: TRBD2; clone_size: .
cdr3_nt: TGTGCCAGCAGCTTGGGATATCGGGAGCACCGGGACAATGAGCAGTTCTTC; cdr3_aa: CASSLGYREHRDNEQFF; v_call: TRBV5-8; j_call: TRBJ2-1; d_call: .; clone_size: once
cdr3_nt: TGTGCCAGCAGTTTAGCGGGATATACGCAGTATTTT; cdr3_aa: CASSLAGYTQYF; v_call: TRBV28; j_call: TRBJ2-3; d_call: .; clone_size: .
cdr3_nt: TGTGCCAGCAGATTCACAGGGCAAGAGACCCAGTACTTC; cdr3_aa: CASRFTGQETQYF; v_call: TRBV5-6; j_call: TRBJ2-5; d_call: .; clone_size: .
cdr3_nt: TGTGCCAGCAGCTTGGCGGCTGGGGGACAGTCCTATGGCTACACCTTC; cdr3_aa: CASSLAAGGQSYGYTF; v_call: TRBV5-4; j_call: TRBJ1-2; d_call: TRBD1; clone_size: few
cdr3_nt: TGTGCCAGCAGACTTCTGGGGGCGTCCTACGAGCAGTACTTC; cdr3_aa: CASRLLGASYEQYF; v_call: TRBV28; j_call: TRBJ2-7; d_call: .; clone_size: .
cdr3_nt: TGTGCCAGCAGCACCTACGCACTAGCGGGATTCTACGAGCAGTACTTC; cdr3_aa: CASSTYALAGFYEQYF; v_call: TRBV5-6; j_call: TRBJ2-7; d_call: TRBD2; clone_size: .
cdr3_nt: TGTGCCAGCAGCCCACCTCTAAACAATGAGCAGTTCTTC; cdr3_aa: CASSPPLNNEQFF; v_call: TRBV7-9; j_call: TRBJ2-1; d_call: .; clone_size: .
cdr3_nt: TGCGCCAGCAGACGGGAGGACTCCTACAATGAGCAGTTCTTC; cdr3_aa: CASRREDSYNEQFF; v_call: TRBV5-1; j_call: TRBJ2-1; d_call: TRBD2; clone_size: .
cdr3_nt: TGCGCCAGCCAGGCCGGGGGAGGCTCCTACAATGAGCAGTTCTTC; cdr3_aa: CASQAGGGSYNEQFF; v_call: TRBV5-1; j_call: TRBJ2-1; d_call: .; clone_size: .
cdr3_nt: TGTGCCAGCAGCTTAGCCGGGAGCGGAGGCTACACCTTC; cdr3_aa: CASSLAGSGGYTF; v_call: TRBV7-9; j_call: TRBJ1-2; d_call: .; clone_size: .
cdr3_nt: TGTGCCAGCAGCTTCTCCGGCACCGGGGAGCTGTTTTTT; cdr3_aa: CASSFSGTGELFF; v_call: TRBV7-8; j_call: TRBJ2-2; d_call: .; clone_size: .